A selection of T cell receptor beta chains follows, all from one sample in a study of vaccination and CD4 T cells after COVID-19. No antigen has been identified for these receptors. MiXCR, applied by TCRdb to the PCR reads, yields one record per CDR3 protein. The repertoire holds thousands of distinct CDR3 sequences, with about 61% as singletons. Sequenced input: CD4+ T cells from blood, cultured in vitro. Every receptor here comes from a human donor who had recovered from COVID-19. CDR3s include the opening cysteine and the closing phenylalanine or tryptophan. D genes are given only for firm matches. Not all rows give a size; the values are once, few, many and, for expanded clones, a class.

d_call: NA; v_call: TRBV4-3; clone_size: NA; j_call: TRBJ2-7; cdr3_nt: TGCGCCAGCAGCCAAGGGGTAAGCCGGGGGCAGTCGGGCTACGAGCAGTACTTC; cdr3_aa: CASSQGVSRGQSGYEQYF
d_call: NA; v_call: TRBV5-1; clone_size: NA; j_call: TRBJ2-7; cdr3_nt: TGCGCCAGCAGCTCGGGACGGACCACTCCCTACGAGCAGTACTTC; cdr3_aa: CASSSGRTTPYEQYF
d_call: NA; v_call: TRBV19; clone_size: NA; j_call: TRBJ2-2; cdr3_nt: TGTGCCAGTAGTATAATGCAAACGAACACCGGGGAGCTGTTTTTT; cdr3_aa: CASSIMQTNTGELFF
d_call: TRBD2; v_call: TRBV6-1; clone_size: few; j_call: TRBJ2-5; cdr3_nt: TGTGCCAGCAGCAACTCCGGGAGGTTTGGGACCCAGTACTTC; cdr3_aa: CASSNSGRFGTQYF
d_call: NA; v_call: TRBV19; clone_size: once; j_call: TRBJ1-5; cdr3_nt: TGTGCCAGTAGTACCTATACGACTAGCAATCAGCCCCAGCATTTT; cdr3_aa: CASSTYTTSNQPQHF
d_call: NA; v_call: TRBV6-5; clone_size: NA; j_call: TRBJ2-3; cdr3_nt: TGTGCCAGCAGTTACTGGGACTCCACAGATACGCAGTATTTT; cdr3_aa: CASSYWDSTDTQYF
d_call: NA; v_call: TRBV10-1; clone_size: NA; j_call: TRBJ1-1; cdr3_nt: TGCGCCAGCAGTGAGTCCGTGGGGTTGGGCACTGAAGCTTTCTTT; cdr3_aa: CASSESVGLGTEAFF
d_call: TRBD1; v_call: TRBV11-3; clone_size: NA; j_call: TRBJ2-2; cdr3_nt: TGTGCCAGCAGCGCCCCCGACAGGGACGGGGAGCTGTTTTTT; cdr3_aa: CASSAPDRDGELFF
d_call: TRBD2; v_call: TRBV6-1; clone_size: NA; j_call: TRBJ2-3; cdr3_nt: TGTGCCAGCAGTCGGACCGGGACTAGCGGAACAGATACGCAGTATTTT; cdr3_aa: CASSRTGTSGTDTQYF
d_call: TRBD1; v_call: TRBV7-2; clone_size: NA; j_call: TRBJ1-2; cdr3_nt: TGTGCCAGCAGCCCATACCCACCGGGACAGGCGTTCTTTAATGGCTACACCTTC; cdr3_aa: CASSPYPPGQAFFNGYTF
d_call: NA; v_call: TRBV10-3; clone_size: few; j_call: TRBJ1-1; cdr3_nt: TGTGCCATCAGCTACGAGGATGAGACTGAAGCTTTCTTT; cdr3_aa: CAISYEDETEAFF
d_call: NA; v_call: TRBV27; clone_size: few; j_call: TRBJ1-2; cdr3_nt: TGTGCCAGCAGTTTGTCCGGGCGGTACAGGTCCAACTATGGCTACACCTTC; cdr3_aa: CASSLSGRYRSNYGYTF
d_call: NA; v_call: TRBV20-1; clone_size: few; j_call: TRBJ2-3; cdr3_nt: TGCAGTGCTAGACAGGGCCAAGATACGCAGTATTTT; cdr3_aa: CSARQGQDTQYF
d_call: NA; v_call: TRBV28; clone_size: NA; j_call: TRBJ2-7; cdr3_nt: TGTGCCAGCAGCGTTTGGGACGTCAGCTCCTACGAGCAGTACTTC; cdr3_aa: CASSVWDVSSYEQYF
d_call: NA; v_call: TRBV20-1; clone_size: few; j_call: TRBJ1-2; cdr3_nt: TGCAGTGCTAGTATCGCAGGTCGGGTTAACTATGGCTACACCTTC; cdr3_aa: CSASIAGRVNYGYTF
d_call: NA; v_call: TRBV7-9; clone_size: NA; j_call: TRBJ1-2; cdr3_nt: TGTGCCAGCAGCTTAGTACCAGGGAGCTATGGCTACACCTTC; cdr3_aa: CASSLVPGSYGYTF
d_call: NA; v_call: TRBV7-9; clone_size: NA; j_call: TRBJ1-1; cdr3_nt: TGTGCCAGCAGCCCCTTTGGGCAAGCTTTCTTT; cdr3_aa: CASSPFGQAFF
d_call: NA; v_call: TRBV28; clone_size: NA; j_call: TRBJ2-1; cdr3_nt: TGTGCCAGCAGACCCAGGTGGGGGCTAGAGCAGTTCTTC; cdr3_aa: CASRPRWGLEQFF
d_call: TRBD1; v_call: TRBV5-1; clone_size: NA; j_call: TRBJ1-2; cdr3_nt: TGCGCCAGCAGCCGGGACAGGGGGCTTTCCTATGGCTACACCTTC; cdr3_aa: CASSRDRGLSYGYTF
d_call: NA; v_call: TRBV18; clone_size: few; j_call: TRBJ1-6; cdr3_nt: TGTGCCAGCTCACCTAGCCGGAGTAATTCACCCCTCCACTTT; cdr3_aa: CASSPSRSNSPLHF
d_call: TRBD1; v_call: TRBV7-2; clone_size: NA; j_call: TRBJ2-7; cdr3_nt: TGTGCCAGCAGCTATCAGGGGGCGCTCGAGCAGTACTTC; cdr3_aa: CASSYQGALEQYF
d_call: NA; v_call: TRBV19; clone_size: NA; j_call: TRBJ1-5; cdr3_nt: TGTGCCAGTAGTAGACCGGACAATAGCAATCAGCCCCAGCATTTT; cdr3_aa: CASSRPDNSNQPQHF
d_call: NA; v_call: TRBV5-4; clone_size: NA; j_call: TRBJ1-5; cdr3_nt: TGTGCCAGCAGCTTCGAAACGGGGGCGAATAATCAGCCCCAGCATTTT; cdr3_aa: CASSFETGANNQPQHF
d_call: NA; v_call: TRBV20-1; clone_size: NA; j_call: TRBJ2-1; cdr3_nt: TGCAGTGCTCCGAGGGGGGGTTGGGGCAATGAGCAGTTCTTC; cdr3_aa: CSAPRGGWGNEQFF
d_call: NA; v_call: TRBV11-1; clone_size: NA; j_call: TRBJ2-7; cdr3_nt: TGTGCCAGCAGCTTAGTCAACAGGGCCTACGAGCAGTACTTC; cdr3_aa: CASSLVNRAYEQYF
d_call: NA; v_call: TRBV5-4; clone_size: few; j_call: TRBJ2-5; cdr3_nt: TGTGCCAGCAGGCGGAGGGAGACCCAGTACTTC; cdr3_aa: CASRRRETQYF
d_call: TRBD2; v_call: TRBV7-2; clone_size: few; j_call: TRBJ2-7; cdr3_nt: TGTGCCAGCAGTCGAGACACTAGCGGGGGGGCCGGCGAGCAGTACTTC; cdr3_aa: CASSRDTSGGAGEQYF
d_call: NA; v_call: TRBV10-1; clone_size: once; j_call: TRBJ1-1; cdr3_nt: TGCGCCAGCAGTGAGTCGACCAGGGTGAATGCTTTCTTT; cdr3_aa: CASSESTRVNAFF
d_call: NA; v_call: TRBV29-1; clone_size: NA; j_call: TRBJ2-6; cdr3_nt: TGCAGCGTTCACACAGGTCCCCCCAACGTCCTGACTTTC; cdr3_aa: CSVHTGPPNVLTF
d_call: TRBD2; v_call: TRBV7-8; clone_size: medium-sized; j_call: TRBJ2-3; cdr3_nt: TGTGCCAGCAGCAGATGGCGGGAGGGCCTTGGCGGGACAGATACGCAGTATTTT; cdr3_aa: CASSRWREGLGGTDTQYF
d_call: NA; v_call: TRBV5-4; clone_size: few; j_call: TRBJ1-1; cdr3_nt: TGTGCCAGCAGCTGGCAGGGGTCGAACACTGAAGCTTTCTTT; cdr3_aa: CASSWQGSNTEAFF
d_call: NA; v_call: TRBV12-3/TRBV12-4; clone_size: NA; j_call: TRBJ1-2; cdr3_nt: TGTGCCAGCGGAGGAGACTTTTCGGATGGCTACACCTTC; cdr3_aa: CASGGDFSDGYTF
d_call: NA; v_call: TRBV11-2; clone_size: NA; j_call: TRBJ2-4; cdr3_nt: TGTGCCAGCAGCTTAGATCGGGGGAAAGGGTCAATAGCCAAAAACATTCAGTACTTC; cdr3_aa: CASSLDRGKGSIAKNIQYF
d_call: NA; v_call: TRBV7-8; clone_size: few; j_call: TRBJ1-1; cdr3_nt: TGTGCCAGCAGCTCTACGGGTCGGGGGATGAACACTGAAGCTTTCTTT; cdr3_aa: CASSSTGRGMNTEAFF
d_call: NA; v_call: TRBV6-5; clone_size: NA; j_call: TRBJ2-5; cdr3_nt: TGTGCCAGCAGTTACCAGGCTAGGCACCCAGGGGAGACCCAGTACTTC; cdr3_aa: CASSYQARHPGETQYF
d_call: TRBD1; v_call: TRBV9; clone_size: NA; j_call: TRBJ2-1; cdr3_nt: TGTGCCAGCAGCTCGACAGGGAATCCCTACAATGAGCAGTTCTTC; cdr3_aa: CASSSTGNPYNEQFF
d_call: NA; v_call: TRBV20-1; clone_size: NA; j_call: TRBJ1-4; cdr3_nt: TGCAGTGCTAGCACAGGGACTCTTACTAATGAAAAACTGTTTTTT; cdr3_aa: CSASTGTLTNEKLFF
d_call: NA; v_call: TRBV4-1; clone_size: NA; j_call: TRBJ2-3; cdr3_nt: TGCGCCAGCAGCCAAGATCCGACAGTAAGCGATACGCAGTATTTT; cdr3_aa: CASSQDPTVSDTQYF
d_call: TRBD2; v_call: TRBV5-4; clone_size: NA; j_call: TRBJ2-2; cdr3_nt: TGTGCCAGCCGGGGCGAGCGGGAGATCCGGGAGCTGTTTTTT; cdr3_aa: CASRGEREIRELFF
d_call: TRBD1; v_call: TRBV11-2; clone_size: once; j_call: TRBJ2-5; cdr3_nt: TGTGCCAGCAGCTCCCTAGGACAGGGGGCTATTCAAGAGACCCAGTACTTC; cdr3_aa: CASSSLGQGAIQETQYF
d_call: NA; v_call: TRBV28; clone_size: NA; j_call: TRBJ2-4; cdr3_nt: TGTGCCAGCAGTTTATGGCCAGAGCGGATAGCCAAAAACATTCAGTACTTC; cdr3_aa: CASSLWPERIAKNIQYF
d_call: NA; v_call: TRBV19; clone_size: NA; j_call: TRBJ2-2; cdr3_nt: TGTGCCAGTAAGTCCAGGGAGCACACCGGGGAGCTGTTTTTT; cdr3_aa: CASKSREHTGELFF
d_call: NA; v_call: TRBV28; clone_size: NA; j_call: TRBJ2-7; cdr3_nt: TGTGCCAGCAGTTTCGGGTCCGTCTCCTACGAGCAGTACTTC; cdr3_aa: CASSFGSVSYEQYF
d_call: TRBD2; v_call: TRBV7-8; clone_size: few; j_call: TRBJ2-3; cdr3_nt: TGTGCCAGCACCGATTCAAAAAGCGGGAGTAGTAGAGATACGCAGTATTTT; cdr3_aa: CASTDSKSGSSRDTQYF
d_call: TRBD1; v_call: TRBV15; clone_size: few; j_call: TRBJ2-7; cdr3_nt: TGTGCCACCAGCAGAGGGGCCGGGACAGGCGCCTACGAGCAGTACTTC; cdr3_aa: CATSRGAGTGAYEQYF
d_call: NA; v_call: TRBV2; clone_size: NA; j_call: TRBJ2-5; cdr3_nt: TGTGCCAGCAGTAGCTATCGCCAAGAGACCCAGTACTTC; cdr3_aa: CASSSYRQETQYF
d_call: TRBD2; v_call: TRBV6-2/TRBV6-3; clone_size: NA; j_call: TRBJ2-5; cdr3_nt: TGTGCCAGCAGTTCGCTAGCGGTCCAAGAGACCCAGTACTTC; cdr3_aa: CASSSLAVQETQYF
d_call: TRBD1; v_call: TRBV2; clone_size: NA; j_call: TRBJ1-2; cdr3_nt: TGTGCCAGCAGTGAGACAGGGGATGGCTACACCTTC; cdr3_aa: CASSETGDGYTF
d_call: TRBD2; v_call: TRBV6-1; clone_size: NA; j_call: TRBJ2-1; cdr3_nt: TGTGCCAGCAGTGAAATGGTATTGGCGGGAGGTAACCCCAATGAGCAGTTCTTC; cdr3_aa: CASSEMVLAGGNPNEQFF
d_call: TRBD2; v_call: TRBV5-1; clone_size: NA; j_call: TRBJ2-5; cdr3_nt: TGCGCCAGCAGCTTGATGCCGGGACTAGGGGTGCAAGAGACCCAGTACTTC; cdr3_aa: CASSLMPGLGVQETQYF
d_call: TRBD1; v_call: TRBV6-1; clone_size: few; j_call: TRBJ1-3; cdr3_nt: TGTGCCAGCAGACCTGGGACAGGGTCTGGAAACACCATATATTTT; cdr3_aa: CASRPGTGSGNTIYF
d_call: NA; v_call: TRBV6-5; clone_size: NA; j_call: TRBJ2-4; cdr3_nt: TGTGCCAGCAGTTGGGCAATGGAAAACATTCAGTACTTC; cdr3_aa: CASSWAMENIQYF
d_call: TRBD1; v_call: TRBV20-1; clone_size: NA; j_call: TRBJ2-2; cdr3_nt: TGCAGTGCTAGAGACTTGGTGACAGGGGGCGCCGACACCGGGGAGCTGTTTTTT; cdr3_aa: CSARDLVTGGADTGELFF
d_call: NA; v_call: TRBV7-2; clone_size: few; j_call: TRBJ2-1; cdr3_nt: TGTGCCAGCAGCCCGGGGCGATCATACAATGAGCAGTTCTTC; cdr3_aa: CASSPGRSYNEQFF
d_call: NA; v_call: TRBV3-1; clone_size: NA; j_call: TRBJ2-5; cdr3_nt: TGTGCCAGCAGCCAAAGGGGGTATGGGGCTTGGGAGACCCAGTACTTC; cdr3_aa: CASSQRGYGAWETQYF